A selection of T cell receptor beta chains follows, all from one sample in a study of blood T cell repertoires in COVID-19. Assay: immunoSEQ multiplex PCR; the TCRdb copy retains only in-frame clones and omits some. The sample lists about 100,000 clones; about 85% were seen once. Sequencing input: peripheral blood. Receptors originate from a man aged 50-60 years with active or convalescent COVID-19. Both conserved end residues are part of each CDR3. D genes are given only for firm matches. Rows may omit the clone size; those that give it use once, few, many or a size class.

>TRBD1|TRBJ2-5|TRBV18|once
TGTGCCAGCTCCCCGGGACAGGGGGCAAGAGAGACCCAGTACTTC
CASSPGQGARETQYF
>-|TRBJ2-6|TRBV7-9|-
TGTGCCAGCAGCTTGGGCAGGGGAACTGGGGCCAACGTCCTGACTTTC
CASSLGRGTGANVLTF
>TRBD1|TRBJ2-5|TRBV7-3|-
TGTGCCAGCAGCCCCGGGACAGGGGAGACCCAGTACTTC
CASSPGTGETQYF
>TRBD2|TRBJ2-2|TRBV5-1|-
TGCGCCAGCAGTTCAGGGACTAGCGGATACACCGGGGAGCTGTTTTTT
CASSSGTSGYTGELFF
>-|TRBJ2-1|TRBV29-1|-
TGCAGCGGCGTACCGGGGGACAGTCACAATGAGCAGTTCTTC
CSGVPGDSHNEQFF
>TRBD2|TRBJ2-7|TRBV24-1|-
TGTGCCGCCAGTGTCCCGACTAGCCCCGAGTACTTC
CAASVPTSPEYF
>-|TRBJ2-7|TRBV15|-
TGTGCCACCAGCAAGTGGGGCGGCTACGAGCAGTACTTC
CATSKWGGYEQYF
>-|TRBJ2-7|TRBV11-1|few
TGTGCCAGCAGCTTTACAAAGGGGGGACAGCCGAAGCAGTACTTC
CASSFTKGGQPKQYF
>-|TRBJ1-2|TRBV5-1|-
TGCGCCAGCAGCCCCCTCAGGGGCCCAACCAGGGGCTACACCTTC
CASSPLRGPTRGYTF
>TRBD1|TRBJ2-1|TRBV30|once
TGTGCCGGGGACAGGGGGTATGTTTTATTCTTC
CAGDRGYVLFF
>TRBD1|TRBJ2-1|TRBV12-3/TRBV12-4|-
TGTGCCAGCAGTTTACAGGGGGCGCCGGAGCAGTTCTTC
CASSLQGAPEQFF
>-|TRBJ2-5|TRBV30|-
TGTGCCTGGAGTGGAGCAGGGGGGTTGCAAGAGACCCAGTACTTC
CAWSGAGGLQETQYF
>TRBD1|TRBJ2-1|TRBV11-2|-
TGTGCCAGCAGCGTGGACAGGAACAATGAGCAGTTCTTC
CASSVDRNNEQFF
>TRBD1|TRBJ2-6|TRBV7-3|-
TGTGCCAGCAGCTTTTCGGAGGACACGGGACAGCCTATCTCTGGGGCCAACGTCCTGACTTTC
CASSFSEDTGQPISGANVLTF
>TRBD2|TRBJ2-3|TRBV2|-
TGTGCCAGCAGTGAACTAGCGGGAGATACGCAGTATTTT
CASSELAGDTQYF
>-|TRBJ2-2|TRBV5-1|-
TGCGCCAGCAGCTTATTAGCGGAGAGATCCGGGGAGCTGTTTTTT
CASSLLAERSGELFF
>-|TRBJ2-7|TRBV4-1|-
TGCGCCAGCAGCACAGGAGGGACCGAGTTGAGGGAGCAGTACTTC
CASSTGGTELREQYF
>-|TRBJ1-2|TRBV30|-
TGTGCCTGGTCAGGAATCTATGGCTACACCTTC
CAWSGIYGYTF
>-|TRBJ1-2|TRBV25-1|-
TGTGCCAGCAGTGAAGCTAGTCTTCCTTATGGCTACACCTTC
CASSEASLPYGYTF
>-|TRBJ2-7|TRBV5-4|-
TGTGCCAGCAGCTTCGGGGGACAGAGCTCCTACGAGCAGTACTTC
CASSFGGQSSYEQYF
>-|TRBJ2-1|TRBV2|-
TGTGCCAGCAGCGATAGTGATTACAATGAGCAGTTCTTC
CASSDSDYNEQFF
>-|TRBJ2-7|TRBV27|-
TGTGCCAGCAGTTCTGGCTTTTTGGGCCCCTACGAGCAGTACTTC
CASSSGFLGPYEQYF
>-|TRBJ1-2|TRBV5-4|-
TGTGCCAGCAGCTCGGGGGGGGTGCAGGGAGGTTCCTCCGGCTACACCTTC
CASSSGGVQGGSSGYTF
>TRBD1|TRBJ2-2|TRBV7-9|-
TGTGCCAGCACAAGCATCTCGACAGGGGCCGGGGAGCTGTTTTTT
CASTSISTGAGELFF
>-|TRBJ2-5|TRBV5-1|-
TGCGCCAGCAAGGATGAGAGGGCGGAGACCCAGTACTTC
CASKDERAETQYF
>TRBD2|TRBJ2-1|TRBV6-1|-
TGTGCCAGCAGTGGGGGTTTAGCGGGAGGGCCTAAGGAGCAGTTCTTC
CASSGGLAGGPKEQFF
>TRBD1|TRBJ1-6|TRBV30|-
TGTGCCTGGGACAGGGGGAGCTCCTATAATTCACCCCTCCACTTT
CAWDRGSSYNSPLHF
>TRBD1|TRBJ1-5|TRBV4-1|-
TGCGCCAGCAGCCAGAGAGGACAGGGGGCCTTTAGCAATCAGCCCCAGCATTTT
CASSQRGQGAFSNQPQHF
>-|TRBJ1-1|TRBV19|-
TGTGCCAGTAGTGATAGGCGGTTTGAAGCTTTCTTT
CASSDRRFEAFF
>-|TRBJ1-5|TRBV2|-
TGTGCCAGCAGTGAAGGCGAATCAGGGGTTCAGCCCCAGCATTTT
CASSEGESGVQPQHF
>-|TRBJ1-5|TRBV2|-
TGTGCCAGCAGCGGGGAGGGGGTTGGCAATCAGCCCCAGCATTTT
CASSGEGVGNQPQHF
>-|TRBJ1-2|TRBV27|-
TGTGCCAGCAGTGCCCTCGGGAACACCCCTAACTATGGCTACACCTTC
CASSALGNTPNYGYTF
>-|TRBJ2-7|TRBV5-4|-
TGTGCCAGCAGCCGCTGGGACTCTTCCTACGAGCAGTACTTC
CASSRWDSSYEQYF
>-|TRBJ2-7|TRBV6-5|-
TGTGCCAGCAGTTCGGGAGTCTCCTACGAGCAGTACTTC
CASSSGVSYEQYF
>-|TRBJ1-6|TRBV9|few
TGTGCCAGCAGCGTAGATGGGGCTTCTAATTCACCCCTCCACTTT
CASSVDGASNSPLHF
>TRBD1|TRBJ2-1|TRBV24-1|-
TGTGCCACCAGTGATGAGGGGACAGACGCAAATTTCTTC
CATSDEGTDANFF
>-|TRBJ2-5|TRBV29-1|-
TGCAGCGCTCGGACAAGTCAAGGGGAGACCCAGTACTTC
CSARTSQGETQYF
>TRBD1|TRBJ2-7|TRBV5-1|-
TGCGCCAGCAGCTTACAGGGGATCTCCTACGAGCAGTACTTC
CASSLQGISYEQYF
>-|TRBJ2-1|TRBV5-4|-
TGTGCCAGCTTGTCGAGCAGCGATGAGCAGTTCTTC
CASLSSSDEQFF
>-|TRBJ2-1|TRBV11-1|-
TGTGCCAGCAGGGTGGGCACTAGTGGGTACAATGAGCAGTTCTTC
CASRVGTSGYNEQFF
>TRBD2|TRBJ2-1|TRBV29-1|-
TGCAGCGTTGAAGGGTCGGTAGCGGGAGGCCCCTACAATGAGCAGTTCTTC
CSVEGSVAGGPYNEQFF
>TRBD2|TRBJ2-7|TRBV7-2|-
TGTGCCAGCAGCTTAACCCTAGCGGGAGACTCCTACGAGCAGTACTTC
CASSLTLAGDSYEQYF
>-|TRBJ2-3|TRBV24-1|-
TGTGCCACGGGAGACAGCACAGATACGCAGTATTTT
CATGDSTDTQYF
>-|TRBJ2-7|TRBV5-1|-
TGCGCCAGCAGCTTCCCAGGAGGCGCGAATCCTTATGAGCAGTACTTC
CASSFPGGANPYEQYF
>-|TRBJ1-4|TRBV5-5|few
TGTGCCAGCAGCTGGGGAGTCAGTCAGGAAAAACTGTTTTTT
CASSWGVSQEKLFF
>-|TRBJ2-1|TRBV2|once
TGTGCCAGCAGCAGCGGGCCGAGCTCCTACAATGAGCAGTTCTTC
CASSSGPSSYNEQFF
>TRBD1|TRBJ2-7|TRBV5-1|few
TGCGCCAGCAGCTTGGGGGACAGGGCCTACGAGCAGTACTTC
CASSLGDRAYEQYF
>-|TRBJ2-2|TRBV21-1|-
TGTGCCAGCAGCAAAGAGGGTCTGACAGTTAACACCGGGGAGCTGTTTTTT
CASSKEGLTVNTGELFF
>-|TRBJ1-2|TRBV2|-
TGTGCCAGCAAGTTAGGGGTCGGCTATGGCTACACCTTC
CASKLGVGYGYTF
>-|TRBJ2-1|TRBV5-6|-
TGTGCCAGCAGCACAACACAGGGTCTTGAGCAGTTCTTC
CASSTTQGLEQFF
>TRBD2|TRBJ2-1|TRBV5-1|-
TGCGCCAGCAGCTCGACAATGACTAGCGGGAGGGCCTATGAGCAGTTCTTC
CASSSTMTSGRAYEQFF